This T cell receptor beta chain was documented in a study of T cells in Graves' hyperthyroidism and ophthalmopathy. The investigators amplified TCR beta CDR3 regions from RNA transcripts. The primer set for the first-round RT-PCR of the TCR CDR3 was HTBI. TCRdb reprocessed the multiplex PCR reads via MiXCR and lists one record per CDR3 protein. The data hold hundreds of thousands of distinct CDR3 sequences, with about a sixth observed a single time. A few counts support this clonotype. The ends lost 6 bases at V and 3 bases at J; junction bases unmatched: 7. CDR3 length equals 13 residues. Germline V lookup: CDR1 DFQATT, CDR2 SNEGSKA (reference sequence).

The V and J genes are TRBV20-1 and TRBJ1-1; 7 nucleotides agree with TRBD1. The source of this sequence is a woman aged 40 to 55 with Graves' ophthalmopathy. The material sequenced was blood. The CDR3 spells CSALQGFYTEAFF. CDR3 coding DNA: TGCAGTGCCCTACAGGGGTTTTACACTGAAGCTTTCTTT.